This entry lists 23 T cell receptor beta chains sequenced from one sample in a study of metastatic and nonmetastatic thyroid tumors. TCRdb re-processed the PCR reads through MiXCR. The data hold 8,000 to 10,000 clones, with about 20% observed a single time. Thyroid surgery had not been preceded by any treatment in any patient. The source material was adjacent normal tissue. These receptors were obtained from a female donor with papillary thyroid cancer or a benign thyroid nodule (not recorded which). Some clones in this sample may be carry-over from other donors' samples.

In regard to this clone: The junction shows a germline mismatch at one end, possibly a read error. The rearrangement links TRBV5-5 to TRBJ2-1; 12 nucleotides line up with TRBD2. This CDR3 comprises 19 residues. Germline V gene data show CDR1 as SGHKS and CDR2 as YYEKEE (reference sequence). For the CDR3, the DNA is TGTGCCAACAGCACCCGACTAGCGGGAGTATCTGCTGGCTACAATGAGCAGTTCTTC. Translating it yields CANSTRLAGVSAGYNEQFF.

This clone was counted a few times. V usage is TRBV6-1 and J usage is TRBJ2-7; D perhaps matches TRBD2 (6 bases). V was clipped by 8 bases and J by 0 bases, with 14 bases between them. The CDR3 is 14 amino acids. Per germline, CDR1 MNHNS and CDR2 SASEGT. CDR3 sequence (DNA): TGTGCCAGCGTCGCCGGGACTCGCTCCTACGAGCAGTACTTC. Translated: CASVAGTRSYEQYF.

This clone was recorded at least ten times. The rearrangement uses TRBV3-1 and TRBJ1-5, with unresolved D. The CDR3 contains 14 residues. Trimming pared 3 bases from V and 3 bases from J, leaving 9 bases between. Germline V gene lookup returns CDR1 LGHDT and CDR2 YNNKEL (reference sequence). CDR3 DNA: TGTGCCAGCAGCCAGTCGTCAGTCAATCAGCCCCAGCATTTT. Residues: CASSQSSVNQPQHF.

The chain recombines TRBV7-2 with TRBJ2-5, with D perhaps matching TRBD1 (6 bases). V was clipped by 1 base and J by 5 bases, with 11 bases between them. Germline V lookup: CDR1 SGHTA, CDR2 FQGNSA. The length of the CDR3 is 14 residues. Here the CDR3 reads CASSLDQGSETQYF. For the CDR3, the DNA is TGTGCCAGCAGCTTAGATCAGGGGAGTGAGACCCAGTACTTC.

This clone ranks as medium-sized (0.01 to 0.1%). The genes are TRBV6-5 and TRBJ2-3; 7 bases fit TRBD2. The V and J ends lost 2 bases and 0 bases, in that order; junction bases with no gene match: 5. Germline V CDR1 and CDR2: MNHEY, SVGAGI. CDR3 length: 16 amino acids. CDR3 in amino acids: CASSYPTLASTDTQYF. The CDR3 nucleotides read TGTGCCAGCAGTTACCCGACACTAGCGAGCACAGATACGCAGTATTTT.

This clone ranks as medium-sized. This rearrangement joins TRBV6-1 to TRBJ2-1; 9 bases agree with TRBD2. V lost 6 bases to trimming and J lost 0 bases; unmatched junction nucleotides: 6. CDR3 size: 16 residues. Per germline, CDR1 MNHNS and CDR2 SASEGT. The CDR3 here is CASRTGLADSYNEQFF. Written as DNA, the CDR3 is TGTGCCAGCAGGACGGGACTAGCCGACTCCTACAATGAGCAGTTCTTC.

In its sample, this clone ranks as medium-sized. The chain has TRBV19 and TRBJ2-7; 8 bases agree with TRBD2. The V segment lost 3 bases and the J segment 5 bases; nucleotides outside the gene matches: 9. Germline V gene lookup returns CDR1 LNHDA and CDR2 SQIVND (reference sequence). This CDR3 region has 15 residues. In DNA, the CDR3 is TGTGCCAGTAGTATGCTTGAAGCGGGAGAGGACGAGCAGTACTTC. The encoded protein is CASSMLEAGEDEQYF.

This clone is labeled medium-sized. This rearrangement joins TRBV20-1 to TRBJ2-7; TRBD2 matches at 10 bases. The germline CDR1 and CDR2 sequences are DFQATT and SNEGSKA (reference sequence). This CDR3 region has 14 residues. V shed 6 bases, J shed 7 bases, and the junction held 12 bases outside the gene matches. The CDR3 DNA reads as TGCAGTGCCATAGTGGGACTAGCGTCGGGGGAGCAGTACTTC. Amino acid sequence: CSAIVGLASGEQYF.

Comments on this clone: One end of the junction fails to match germline, which may point to a read error. This rearrangement joins TRBV7-6 to TRBJ2-6; the D gene could be TRBD1 or TRBD2 (6 bases each). The CDR3 consists of 17 residues. Germline V gene sequence: CDR1 SGHVS, CDR2 FNYEAQ. The CDR3 coding sequence is TGTGCCAGCAGCTTATGGGGGGCTGTCGCTGGGTCCAACGTCCTGACTTTC. It yields the protein CASSLWGAVAGSNVLTF. Variable domain in full (rest from reference TRBV7-6 and TRBJ2-6): GAGVSQSPRYKVTKRGQDVALRCDPISGHVSLYWYRQALGQGPEFLTYFNYEAQQDKSGLPNDRFSAERPEGSISTLTIQRTEQRDSAMYRCASSLWGAVAGSNVLTFGAGSRLTVL.

A note on this clone: A much larger clone lies one base from this, so it may be a read error. The conserved phenylalanine or tryptophan normally closing the CDR3 is absent here, so this likely arose from a read error. The V gene is TRBV3-1, the J gene TRBJ2-5, with 16 bases lining up with TRBD2. CDR1 is LGHDT and CDR2 is YNNKEL in the germline V gene (reference sequence). Trimming removed 5 bases from V and 5 bases from J; junction bases left unmatched: 5. CDR3 length: 16 residues. In DNA, the CDR3 is TGTGCCAGCAGCGGGACTAGCGGGGGGGCCCAGGAGACCCAGTACCTC. This encodes CASSGTSGGAQETQYL.

The V gene is TRBV12-3 or TRBV12-4, the J gene TRBJ2-1, with 9 bases that match TRBD1. The CDR3 has 12 amino acids. V dropped 3 bases and J dropped 15; count of bases not matched to a gene: 6. In DNA, the CDR3 is TGTGCCAGCAGTTTGGCCGGGACAGGGTGGTTCTTC. It encodes CASSLAGTGWFF.

At least ten counts were recorded for this clone. The chain uses TRBV20-1 and TRBJ2-4; D unresolved. Germline values: CDR1 DFQATT, CDR2 SNEGSKA (reference sequence). V was shortened by 3 bases and J by 7 bases, with 28 bases between the two germline ends. The CDR3 covers 18 residues. The CDR3 bases are TGCAGTGCTAGGTTAAGGGTTTCAGGACCTGCGAACTTCAACATTCAGTACTTC. The encoded protein is CSARLRVSGPANFNIQYF.

On this clone: An end of the junction differs from the germline gene, which may be a read error. J is TRBJ2-5 and V is TRBV7-2; 8 bases align to TRBD2. Germline V gene data show CDR1 as SGHTA and CDR2 as FQGNSA. The CDR3 has 16 residues. The CDR3 loop reads CASSLTSVGLRGTKYF. In DNA, the CDR3 is TGTGCCAGCAGCTTGACTAGCGTGGGGTTGCGGGGGACCAAGTACTTC.

This clone was counted many times. This sequence may be a read error, since a much larger clone differs from it by one base. The sample contains more than one DNA sequence encoding this CDR3. V gene TRBV11-2 combines with J gene TRBJ1-2, with 9 bases fitting TRBD1. Germline-derived CDR1 and CDR2 are SGHAT and FQNNGV. The CDR3 sequence is 14 residues long. As DNA, the CDR3 is TGCGCCAGCATGCCCTTGGACAGGGGACATGGCTACACCTTC. Translation gives CASMPLDRGHGYTF.

Ten or more counts support this clone. This chain uses TRBV6-1 with TRBJ1-3, with a weak D call TRBD1 (5 bases). Germline V gene sequence: CDR1 MNHNS, CDR2 SASEGT. The CDR3 spans 14 residues. Trimming shortened V by 6 bases and J by 0 bases, and 9 bases separated the two germline ends. CDR3 residues: CASSRQISGNTIYF. The CDR3 nucleotides read TGTGCCAGCAGCCGACAGATCTCTGGAAACACCATATATTTT.

Concerning this clone: As the CDR3 is not closed by the conserved phenylalanine or tryptophan, this likely results from a read error. The rearrangement links TRBV6-1 to TRBJ2-5, with D unresolved. Germline V gene lookup returns CDR1 MNHNS and CDR2 SASEGT. There are 14 residues in the CDR3. Trimming removed 1 base from V and 5 bases from J, with 11 bases in between. CDR3 sequence reads: CASSEGDYLETQYS. In DNA, the CDR3 is TGTGCCAGCAGTGAAGGCGATTATCTGGAGACCCAGTACTCA.

This clone is medium-sized in the sample. The rearrangement joins TRBV19 to TRBJ1-3; TRBD1 aligns across 11 bases. CDR1 and CDR2 from the germline V gene are LNHDA and SQIVND (reference sequence). The V and J ends lost 6 bases and 4 bases, in that order; junction bases with no gene match: 2. The CDR3 has 14 amino acids. CDR3 coding DNA: TGTGCCAGTAGGGACAGGGGGCGCGGAAACACCATATATTTT. Translating gives CASRDRGRGNTIYF.

Within the sample, this clone is medium-sized. The chain employs TRBV6-2 or TRBV6-3 and TRBJ2-2; D is ambiguous. With 3 bases removed from V and 4 bases from J, the gap between germline ends came to 12 bases. The CDR3 is made up of 15 amino acids. CDR1 and CDR2 (germline): MNHEY, SVGEGT. CDR3 in amino acids: CASSYFPGSTGELFF. CDR3 bases: TGTGCCAGCAGTTATTTTCCGGGTAGCACCGGGGAGCTGTTTTTT.

There are many counts of this clone. The chain joins TRBV18 to TRBJ1-2; D gene uncertain. Germline CDR1 is KGHSH and CDR2 is LQKENI. The CDR3 loop spans 14 amino acids. The ends were cut back, 1 base at V and 4 bases at J, with 10 bases in the middle. The DNA for the CDR3 is TGTGCCAGCTCACCACTGGACGCCTTCTATGGCTACACCTTC. It codes for CASSPLDAFYGYTF.

This clone was recorded only once. The chain uses TRBV7-3 and TRBJ2-2; D is possibly TRBD1 (7 bases). Trimming took off 7 bases at V and 6 bases at J, with 18 bases between the two ends. This CDR3 is 15 amino acids long. CDR1 is SGHTA and CDR2 is FQGTGA in the germline V gene. CDR3 sequence reads: CASMAGGLSAGELFF. DNA for the CDR3: TGTGCCAGCATGGCAGGGGGGTTGTCCGCCGGGGAGCTGTTTTTT.

By proportion, this clone is medium-sized. This chain links TRBV24-1 with TRBJ1-4; TRBD1 aligns across 11 bases. The CDR3 sequence is 14 residues long. Germline assignment: CDR1 KGHDR and CDR2 SFDVKD. V was pared by 3 bases and J by 8 bases, with 1 base of the junction left unmatched. CDR3 region: CATSDGTGGEKLFF. CDR3 sequence (DNA): TGTGCCACCAGTGATGGGACAGGGGGAGAAAAACTGTTTTTT.

This chain joins TRBV20-1 and TRBJ1-1; 9 bases fit TRBD1. The CDR3 consists of 12 residues. CDR1 DFQATT and CDR2 SNEGSKA come from the germline V gene (reference sequence). The ends lost 6 bases at V and 5 bases at J; junction bases unmatched: 4. The CDR3 sequence is CSARTGVTEAFF. The CDR3 DNA reads as TGCAGTGCCCGGACAGGGGTTACTGAAGCTTTCTTT.

This clone was seen a single time. This rearrangement joins TRBV7-9 to TRBJ2-7, with D perhaps being TRBD1 or TRBD2 (5 bases each). This CDR3 region has 13 residues. The V and J ends lost 4 bases and 5 bases respectively, with 12 bases between them. CDR1 is SEHNR and CDR2 is FQNEAQ in the germline V gene (reference sequence). The CDR3: CASSSTGGNEQYF. As DNA, the CDR3 is TGTGCCAGCAGCTCCACAGGAGGCAACGAGCAGTACTTC.